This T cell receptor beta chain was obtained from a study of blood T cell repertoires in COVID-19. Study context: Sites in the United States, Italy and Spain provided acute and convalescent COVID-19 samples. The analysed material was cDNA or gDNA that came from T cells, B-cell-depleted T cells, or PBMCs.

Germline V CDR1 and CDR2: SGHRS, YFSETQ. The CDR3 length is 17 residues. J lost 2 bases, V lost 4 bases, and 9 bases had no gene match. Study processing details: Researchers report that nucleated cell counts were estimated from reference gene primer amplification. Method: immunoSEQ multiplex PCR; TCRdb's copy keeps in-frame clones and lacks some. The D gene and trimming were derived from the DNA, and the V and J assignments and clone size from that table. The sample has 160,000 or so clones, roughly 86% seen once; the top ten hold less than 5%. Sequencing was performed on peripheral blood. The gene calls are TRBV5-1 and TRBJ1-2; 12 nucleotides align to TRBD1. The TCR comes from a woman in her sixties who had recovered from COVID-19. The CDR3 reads CASSPPGTGGWNYGYTF. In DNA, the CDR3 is TGCGCCAGCAGCCCCCCCGGGACAGGGGGCTGGAACTATGGCTACACCTTC.